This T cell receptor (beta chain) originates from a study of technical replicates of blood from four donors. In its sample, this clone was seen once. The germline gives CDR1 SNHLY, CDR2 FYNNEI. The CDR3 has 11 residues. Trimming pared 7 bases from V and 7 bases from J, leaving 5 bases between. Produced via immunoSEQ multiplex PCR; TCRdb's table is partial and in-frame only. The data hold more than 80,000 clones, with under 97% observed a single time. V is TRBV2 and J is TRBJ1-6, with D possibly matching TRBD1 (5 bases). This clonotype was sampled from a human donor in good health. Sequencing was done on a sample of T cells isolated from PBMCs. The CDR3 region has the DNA TGTGCCAGCAACAGGAATTCACCCCTCCACTTT. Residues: CASNRNSPLHF.